The text below deals with one T cell receptor beta chain. It lacks a known antigen. Within one base of it there is no much larger clone, and no base qualities were kept. Receptor amplification or capture employed PCR. TCRdb shows the sequencer as Illumina HiSeq 4000. High-throughput sequencing was used to profile the CDR3 region of the TCR beta-chain in every patient. The study's processing was this. Drawing on CDR3 differences between clinicopathological groups, the researchers built a classifier meant to tell apart patients with distant-metastatic papillary thyroid cancer. To measure repertoire diversity the researchers used the Shannon index, while the Morisita-Horn index served to gauge how similar the tumor and blood repertoires were. Starting from the raw public reads, TCRdb applied fastp trimming at Q25, assembled clones with MiXCR and retained in-frame beta chains. The V and J calls here are based on TCRdb, not the publication. The sample records 40,000 or so clones, around half of which are singletons. The ten largest clones represent roughly 25% of the sample.

This specimen belongs to a study of metastatic and nonmetastatic thyroid tumors (TCRdb year 2020). Regarding the complete study: The researchers compared repertoires between peripheral blood samples and tumor or nodule tissue samples from patients with malignant or benign thyroid disease. On the study overall, not on this receptor specifically: In both blood and tumor samples, TCR beta diversity was reported to be significantly higher in malignant tumors than in benign nodules.

CDR1 and CDR2 are read off the germline V gene as SGHAT and FQNNGV. The CDR3 sequence holds 12 residues, the cysteine and phenylalanine included. Only CDR3 DNA is held: 36 bases, read in frame from base 1. The trim is 0 bases for V and 5 bases for J, with a gap of 5 bases between the germline ends. Before undergoing thyroid surgery, none of the patients had been given any kind of treatment. Using T-cell receptor beta sequencing, the researchers looked back retrospectively at clinical samples from patients, gathered between about 2011 and 2018. The chain joins TRBV11-2 to TRBJ2-7; the D gene is unclear. The clonotype was recovered from a male donor with papillary thyroid cancer or a benign thyroid nodule (not recorded which). Some clones in this sample may be carry-over from other donors' samples. The sequenced material came from tumor tissue. The CDR3 sequence is CASSLEAHEQYF. The DNA reads as follows: TGTGCCAGCAGCTTAGAGGCTCACGAGCAGTACTTC. Joined to the reference TRBV11-2 and TRBJ2-7 proteins, this CDR3 gives the full variable domain: EAGVAQSPRYKIIEKRQSVAFWCNPISGHATLYWYQQILGQGPKLLIQFQNNGVVDDSQLPKDRFSAERLKGVDSTLKIQPAKLEDSAVYLCASSLEAHEQYFGPGTRLTVT.